This T cell receptor (beta chain) was recovered during a study of blood T cell repertoires in COVID-19. The CDR3 is 16 residues long. Germline-derived CDR1 and CDR2 are SNHLY and FYNNEI. The J segment lost 5 bases and the V segment lost 3 bases, leaving 7 bases of the junction unmatched. The data were produced by immunoSEQ multiplex PCR, yet TCRdb's version contains in-frame clones alone and is incomplete. Found here are some 100,000 clones, 65% to 90% of them singletons; the top ten hold 2.7%. Sequences were obtained from PBMCs or T cells enriched from blood (not recorded which). The rearrangement uses TRBV2 and TRBJ2-5, with TRBD2 identical over 12 bases. The receptor was derived from a woman aged 45-59 years who had recovered from COVID-19. Here the CDR3 DNA reads TGTGCCAGCAGTGAGGCTAGCGGGAGGGCCGTGGAGACCCAGTACTTC. It codes for CASSEASGRAVETQYF.